The 18 T cell receptor beta chains listed next were all sequenced from one sample in a study of persistence of HIV-infected CD4 T cells. Cells were stimulated nonspecifically with anti-CD3/anti-CD28 magnetic beads. Sorting selected CD4+ T cells upregulating both CD40 ligand and CD69. What these receptors recognize is not known. Sequencing used immunoSEQ version 4 in survey mode. Measured with immunoSEQ multiplex PCR; TCRdb has only the in-frame clones, and not every one. The table includes some 50,000 clones, about nine tenths detected once. The sequencing used CD4+ T cells sorted from PBMCs after approximately 20-hour stimulation, collected from a patient who received antiretroviral therapy. All receptors derive from an adult woman with HIV who was CMV-seropositive.

The J gene is TRBJ1-2, the V gene TRBV24-1; weak D call: TRBD1 (6 bases). The germline V gene has CDR1 KGHDR and CDR2 SFDVKD. This CDR3 has 15 amino acids. The V end lost 4 bases, the J end lost 4 bases, and 15 bases lay between the germline ends. The CDR3 reads CATSDQGQTLYGYTF. DNA of the CDR3: TGTGCCACCAGTGACCAAGGACAGACCCTCTATGGCTACACCTTC.

This clone has only one observation. The V call is TRBV9, the J call TRBJ1-1; the D is unclear. Germline CDR1 reads SGDLS; CDR2 reads YYNGEE. The CDR3 loop spans 14 amino acids. V was cut by 0 bases and J by 4 bases, with 10 bases left in between. The CDR3 DNA follows: TGTGCCAGCAGCGTAGAATCGGGTAGCACTGAAGCTTTCTTT. Its protein is CASSVESGSTEAFF.

The J gene is TRBJ1-4, the V gene TRBV3-1 (or the pseudogene TRBV3-2), with TRBD1 as a possible D gene (5 bases). The CDR3 is made up of 12 amino acids. Trimming pared 6 bases from V and 11 bases from J, leaving 13 bases between. CDR1 and CDR2 (germline): LGHDT, YNNKEL (reference sequence). CDR3 in amino acids: CASRPSRGKLFF. In DNA, the CDR3 is TGTGCCAGCAGACCGTCGCGGGGGAAACTGTTTTTT.

This chain joins TRBV2 and TRBJ2-3; no firm D call. This CDR3 contains 12 residues. Trimming removed 4 bases from V and 4 bases from J, with 6 bases in between. Germline values: CDR1 SNHLY, CDR2 FYNNEI. The CDR3 sequence: CASSVDADTQYF. The CDR3 nucleotides are TGTGCCAGCAGTGTTGACGCAGATACGCAGTATTTT.

This clone was picked up one time. This chain links TRBV27 with TRBJ2-7; TRBD1 matches 9 bases. In germline, CDR1 is MNHEY, CDR2 SMNVEV (reference sequence). The V and J ends lost 3 bases and 3 bases, in that order; junction bases with no gene match: 3. The CDR3 loop spans 14 amino acids. CDR3 in DNA: TGTGCCAGCAGTTTCGGGACAGGGAACTACGAGCAGTACTTC. It yields the protein CASSFGTGNYEQYF.

The CDR3 nucleotides read TGTGCCCCAAGAGGCAGGAACAATCAGCCCCAGCATTTT. Translation: CAPRGRNNQPQHF. V and J are TRBV10-3 and TRBJ1-5; unclear D gene. The V and J ends lost 11 bases and 3 bases respectively, with 14 bases between them. Germline CDR1 and CDR2: ENHRY and SYGVKD. This CDR3 is built from 13 residues.

The chain couples TRBV19 to TRBJ2-3, with 12 bases that match TRBD2. There are 14 residues in the CDR3. Germline V gene lookup returns CDR1 LNHDA and CDR2 SQIVND (reference sequence). V dropped 5 bases and J dropped 5; count of bases not matched to a gene: 2. The CDR3, as DNA: TGTGCCAGTAGTTCTAGCGGGAGGGGAGATACGCAGTATTTT. Protein: CASSSSGRGDTQYF.

The V gene is TRBV5-1, the J gene TRBJ1-3; possible D gene TRBD1, 6 bases. Trimming stripped 3 bases from V and 1 base from J, with 14 bases between. This CDR3 has 16 residues. Looked up from germline, CDR1 is SGHRS and CDR2 is YFSETQ. The CDR3 loop is CASSWGQGMSGNTIYF. For the CDR3, the DNA is TGCGCCAGCAGCTGGGGTCAGGGGATGTCTGGAAACACCATATATTTT. Full variable domain (missing parts from reference TRBV5-1 and TRBJ1-3): KAGVTQTPRYLIKTRGQQVTLSCSPISGHRSVSWYQQTPGQGLQFLFEYFSETQRNKGNFPGRFSGRQFSNSRSEMNVSTLELGDSALYLCASSWGQGMSGNTIYFGEGSWLTVV.

The rearrangement joins TRBV5-1 to TRBJ1-1, with 9 bases lining up with TRBD1. Germline CDR1 reads SGHRS; CDR2 reads YFSETQ. The CDR3 totals 12 residues. V was clipped by 3 bases and J by 12 bases; unmatched bases: 6. The CDR3 sequence is CASSSDRGGTFF. Here the CDR3 DNA reads TGCGCCAGCAGCTCGGACAGGGGAGGGACTTTCTTT.

The chain carries TRBV9 and TRBJ2-5; 7 nucleotides agree with TRBD1. Germline V lookup: CDR1 SGDLS, CDR2 YYNGEE. With 4 bases clipped from V and 5 bases from J, the junction kept 8 bases outside the gene matches. The CDR3 spans 14 residues. CDR3 region: CASSSRQGRETQYF. Written as DNA, the CDR3 is TGTGCCAGCAGCTCTCGACAGGGCCGGGAGACCCAGTACTTC.

This chain connects TRBV9 to TRBJ2-7; 7 positions match TRBD2. Germline V gene lookup returns CDR1 SGDLS and CDR2 YYNGEE. The ends lost 5 bases at V and 0 bases at J; junction bases unmatched: 2. This CDR3 is built from 13 residues. CDR3 loop: CASSRGDSYEQYF. The CDR3, as DNA: TGTGCCAGCAGTCGGGGGGACTCCTACGAGCAGTACTTC.

The V and J genes are TRBV9 and TRBJ1-1; 9 bases agree with TRBD1. This CDR3 is built from 14 residues. V lost 3 bases, J lost 4 bases, and 4 bases stayed unmatched. Germline lookup yields CDR1 SGDLS and CDR2 YYNGEE. CDR3 DNA: TGTGCCAGCAGCGCTCGACAGGGGGGCACTGAAGCTTTCTTT. It yields the protein CASSARQGGTEAFF. Full variable domain (missing parts from reference TRBV9 and TRBJ1-1): DSGVTQTPKHLITATGQRVTLRCSPRSGDLSVYWYQQSLDQGLQFLIQYYNGEERAKGNILERFSAQQFPDLHSELNLSSLELGDSALYFCASSARQGGTEAFFGQGTRLTVV.

The chain uses TRBV7-2 and TRBJ1-2; tentative D call: TRBD1 (5 bases). V gave up 1 base and J gave up 2 bases, with 11 bases separating them. CDR1 is SGHTA, CDR2 FQGNSA, per germline. The CDR3 has 15 amino acids. DNA of the CDR3: TGTGCCAGCAGCTTAGATCACAGGCCAAACTATGGCTACACCTTC. Its protein product is CASSLDHRPNYGYTF.

The gene calls are TRBV10-2 and TRBJ1-2; TRBD1 matches 9 bases. The V gene end was trimmed by 5 bases and the J gene end by 1 base; junction bases not matched to a gene: 2. Germline values: CDR1 WSHSY, CDR2 SAAADI. The CDR3 has 14 amino acids. Here the CDR3 reads CASSPGQGNYGYTF. The CDR3 DNA reads as TGCGCCAGCAGTCCGGGACAGGGTAACTATGGCTACACCTTC.

The chain carries TRBV27 and TRBJ2-2; no clear D. Per germline, CDR1 MNHEY and CDR2 SMNVEV (reference sequence). This CDR3 is built from 12 residues. The V and J ends lost 3 bases and 8 bases respectively, with 7 bases between them. The CDR3: CASSFDSGELFF. Here the CDR3 DNA reads TGTGCCAGCAGTTTCGACTCGGGGGAGCTGTTTTTT.

The chain carries TRBV18 and TRBJ1-1; D perhaps matches TRBD1 (5 bases). Germline assignment: CDR1 KGHSH and CDR2 LQKENI. Trimming left V 2 bases short and J 0 bases short, with 10 bases between. CDR3 length: 15 amino acids. For the CDR3, the DNA is TGTGCCAGCTCACCAGAGACAGCAATGAACACTGAAGCTTTCTTT. Its translation is CASSPETAMNTEAFF.

J is TRBJ2-7 and V is TRBV21-1; TRBD2, the table's D call, was not compared with the DNA. TRBV21-1 is a pseudogene. This CDR3 comprises 20 residues. The CDR3 bases are TGTGCCAGCAGCAAATGGGGGGCAATCACTAGCGGGAGGGCCGGCCACGAGCAGTACTTC. Encoded protein: CASSKWGAITSGRAGHEQYF.

The chain couples TRBV18 to TRBJ1-5, with 7 bases fitting TRBD1. The CDR3 contains 16 residues. CDR1 and CDR2 (germline): KGHSH, LQKENI. V lost 5 bases, J lost 0 bases, and 7 bases stayed unmatched. CDR3 in amino acids: CASSYGTADSNQPQHF. DNA for the CDR3: TGTGCCAGCTCATATGGGACAGCCGATAGCAATCAGCCCCAGCATTTT.